The subject of this entry is one TCR beta chain. This sample stems from a study of memory CD4+ T cells and cytomegalovirus serostatus. The data were produced by immunoSEQ multiplex PCR, yet TCRdb's version contains in-frame clones alone and is incomplete. The sample shows some 54,000 clones, around 80% of them seen only once. Single viable CD3+CD4+CD8-CD45RO+ cells were sorted as the memory CD4+ T cells. After thawing, CD4+ T cells were positively selected. The CDR3 has 14 residues. V shed 1 base, J shed 8 bases, and the junction held 7 bases outside the gene matches. The germline V gene encodes CDR1 MDHEN and CDR2 SYDVKM.

Source material: memory CD4+ T cells from blood. The chain carries TRBV28 and TRBJ1-2, with TRBD1 identical over 7 bases. The origin of this receptor is an adult in good health and CMV-seropositive. CDR3 nucleotide sequence: TGTGCCAGCAGTTTATCGCCCCAGGGGGGGGGCTACACCTTC. Its protein product is CASSLSPQGGGYTF.